This entry lists 27 T cell receptor beta chains sequenced from one sample in a study of T cells in Graves' hyperthyroidism and ophthalmopathy. There were TCR beta CDR3 regions amplified from RNA transcripts. HTBI primers were employed in a first-round RT-PCR of the TCR CDR3. In TCRdb, the multiplex PCR reads were re-called with MiXCR into one record per CDR3 protein. The sample yields 650,000 to 800,000 distinct CDR3 sequences, about 45% seen once. The sequencing input was peripheral blood or thyroid tissue (not recorded which). All receptors come from an adult man with Graves' disease, either hyperthyroidism or ophthalmopathy (not recorded which).

This clonotype was seen a handful of times. Here the CDR3 reads CASSLRGEGTEAFF. The CDR3 region has the DNA TGTGCCAGCAGCTTGAGAGGTGAAGGGACTGAAGCTTTCTTT. The gene calls are TRBV7-9 and TRBJ1-1; D gene ambiguous. Per germline, CDR1 SEHNR and CDR2 FQNEAQ (reference sequence). With 3 bases removed from V and 5 bases from J, the gap between germline ends came to 13 bases. The CDR3 has 14 amino acids. The variable domain in full, with the rest retrieved from reference TRBV7-9 and TRBJ1-1, is DTGVSQNPRHKITKRGQNVTFRCDPISEHNRLYWYRQTLGQGPEFLTYFQNEAQLEKSRLLSDRFSAERPKGSFSTLEIQRTEQGDSAMYLCASSLRGEGTEAFFGQGTRLTVV.

The table lists this clonotype with many counts. The rearrangement links TRBV20-1 to TRBJ1-2, with TRBD1 identical over 8 bases. This CDR3 is built from 14 residues. Germline loops: CDR1 DFQATT, CDR2 SNEGSKA (reference sequence). The trim removed 4 bases at V and 5 bases at J, leaving 9 bases unmatched. In DNA form, the CDR3 reads TGCAGTGCTACAGGGGACAGGAATAGTTATGGCTACACCTTC. The encoded protein is CSATGDRNSYGYTF.

The chain has TRBV29-1 and TRBJ1-5, with unresolved D. This CDR3 is built from 14 residues. CDR1 and CDR2 from the germline V gene are SQVTM and ANQGSEA. V was cut by 8 bases and J by 0 bases, with 14 bases left in between. CDR3 protein: CSQVPENSNQPQHF. CDR3 bases: TGCAGCCAAGTCCCGGAGAATAGCAATCAGCCCCAGCATTTT. Full variable domain (rest looked up from reference TRBV29-1 and TRBJ1-5): SAVISQKPSRDICQRGTSLTIQCQVDSQVTMMFWYRQQPGQSLTLIATANQGSEATYESGFVIDKFPISRPNLTFSTLTVSNMSPEDSSIYLCSQVPENSNQPQHFGDGTRLSIL.

The chain joins TRBV19 to TRBJ2-7, with D perhaps TRBD1 (6 bases). V was cut by 0 bases and J by 5 bases, with 11 bases left in between. CDR1 LNHDA and CDR2 SQIVND come from the germline V gene (reference sequence). This CDR3 comprises 14 residues. The CDR3 here is CASSIDGRGNEQYF. In DNA form, the CDR3 reads TGTGCCAGTAGTATAGATGGCAGGGGAAACGAGCAGTACTTC.

There are a few counts of this clonotype. This rearrangement joins TRBV9 to TRBJ2-6, with D possibly matching TRBD1 (7 bases). V shed 3 bases and J shed 0 bases, with 13 bases lying between them. The CDR3 contains 17 residues. CDR1 is SGDLS, CDR2 YYNGEE, per germline. Written as DNA, the CDR3 is TGTGCCAGCAGCGCCGGGGGACAGCTCTCTGGGGCCAACGTCCTGACTTTC. This encodes CASSAGGQLSGANVLTF. The full variable domain, rest sourced from reference TRBV9 and TRBJ2-6, is DSGVTQTPKHLITATGQRVTLRCSPRSGDLSVYWYQQSLDQGLQFLIQYYNGEERAKGNILERFSAQQFPDLHSELNLSSLELGDSALYFCASSAGGQLSGANVLTFGAGSRLTVL.

The V call is TRBV29-1, the J call TRBJ1-2, with 10 bases lining up with TRBD1. Trimming cost V 4 bases and J 7 bases; bases outside gene matches: 9. Germline V gene lookup returns CDR1 SQVTM and CDR2 ANQGSEA. The CDR3 totals 14 residues. CDR3 sequence reads: CSVGVGQGGGGYTF. The CDR3 DNA follows: TGCAGCGTTGGGGTTGGACAGGGGGGTGGTGGCTACACCTTC. Full variable domain (outside the CDR3, taken from reference TRBV29-1 and TRBJ1-2): SAVISQKPSRDICQRGTSLTIQCQVDSQVTMMFWYRQQPGQSLTLIATANQGSEATYESGFVIDKFPISRPNLTFSTLTVSNMSPEDSSIYLCSVGVGQGGGGYTFGSGTRLTVV.

V gene TRBV29-1 combines with J gene TRBJ1-2, with a possible D match to TRBD1 (5 bases). This CDR3 has 11 amino acids. The V end was cut by 5 bases, the J end by 4 bases, with 8 bases between. Germline V lookup: CDR1 SQVTM, CDR2 ANQGSEA. CDR3 nucleotides: TGCAGCGTTACGACAGTCTATGGCTACACCTTC. It specifies CSVTTVYGYTF.

Only a few counts were recorded for this clonotype. The genes are TRBV12-5 and TRBJ2-7; D may be TRBD2 (6 bases). The CDR3 is made up of 14 amino acids. V dropped 6 bases and J dropped 9 bases, with 21 bases sitting between them. Looked up from germline, CDR1 is LGHNT and CDR2 is FRNRAP. The CDR3 DNA sequence: TGTGCTAGTGGCCCGGAGGGGACGCTTTCCCCGCAGTACTTC. Translated, it gives CASGPEGTLSPQYF.

This clonotype has just a few counts. The chain carries TRBV20-1 and TRBJ1-5, with 11 nucleotides matching TRBD1. The germline V gene encodes CDR1 DFQATT and CDR2 SNEGSKA (reference sequence). The CDR3 covers 13 residues. Trimming took 7 bases from V and 6 from J; bases not matched to a gene: 5. Here the CDR3 DNA reads TGCAGTGTTGGACAGGGGGCAGGTCAGCCCCAGCATTTT. It translates to CSVGQGAGQPQHF.

There are a few counts of this clonotype. The V and J genes are TRBV20-1 and TRBJ2-7; a possible D gene is TRBD2 (6 bases). The germline V and J ends were trimmed by 3 bases and 3 bases, with 15 bases remaining between them. From germline, CDR1 is DFQATT and CDR2 SNEGSKA (reference sequence). CDR3 length equals 14 residues. This CDR3 reads CSARGDPSDYEQYF. The CDR3 nucleotides read TGCAGTGCTAGGGGGGATCCTAGCGACTACGAGCAGTACTTC.

The sample holds many counts of this clonotype. This chain links TRBV29-1 with TRBJ1-4; no clear D gene. Between the trimmed V and J ends, which lost 7 bases and 2 bases, there was a span of 11 bases. The CDR3 runs 13 residues. Germline assignment: CDR1 SQVTM and CDR2 ANQGSEA. For the CDR3, the DNA is TGCAGCGGGGGTTTGGCGACTAATGAAAAACTGTTTTTT. Translated, it gives CSGGLATNEKLFF.

Many counts were recorded for this clonotype. The CDR3 here is CASSEGTRNYGYTF. For the CDR3, the DNA is TGTGCCAGCAGTGAAGGGACACGTAACTATGGCTACACCTTC. V and J are TRBV2 and TRBJ1-2, with D possibly being TRBD1 (5 bases). Per the germline V gene, CDR1 is SNHLY and CDR2 is FYNNEI. Trimming left V 1 base short and J 1 base short, with 7 bases between. The CDR3 contains 14 residues.

For this clonotype: An end of the junction differs from the germline gene, which may be a read error. J is TRBJ2-5 and V is TRBV24-1; 7 bases match TRBD1. The CDR3 consists of 15 residues. Per the germline V gene, CDR1 is KGHDR and CDR2 is SFDVKD. The CDR3: CASSQLTGLSKTQYF. The CDR3 region has the DNA TGTGCCAGCAGTCAACTGACAGGGCTTTCCAAGACCCAGTACTTC.

The chain employs TRBV10-2 and TRBJ1-4; D might be TRBD1 (5 bases). The germline gives CDR1 WSHSY, CDR2 SAAADI. This CDR3 contains 14 residues. V was cut by 3 bases and J by 7 bases, with 12 bases left in between. Here the CDR3 DNA reads TGCGCCAGCAGTGAATTACAGGACGGTGAAAAACTGTTTTTT. The encoded protein is CASSELQDGEKLFF.

There are a few counts of this clonotype. The gene calls are TRBV20-1 and TRBJ1-6, with D perhaps matching TRBD1 (5 bases). The CDR3 extends over 15 amino acids. V lost 5 bases, J lost 6 bases, and 17 bases lay in between. Germline lookup yields CDR1 DFQATT and CDR2 SNEGSKA (reference sequence). In DNA form, the CDR3 reads TGCAGTGCTCCATTCGGGGGAATCGGTAATTCACCCCTCCACTTT. This sequence encodes CSAPFGGIGNSPLHF.

V is TRBV5-1 and J is TRBJ1-4, with D unclear. CDR1 is SGHRS and CDR2 is YFSETQ in the germline V gene. The V end was cut by 0 bases, the J end by 6 bases, with 12 bases between. This CDR3 is 15 amino acids long. CDR3 in DNA: TGCGCCAGCAGCTTGGACTCGGTTCCGGATGAAAAACTGTTTTTT. Amino acids: CASSLDSVPDEKLFF.

A word on this clonotype: The junction does not match germline at one end; this may be a read error. This sequence joins TRBV6-5 and TRBJ1-1; tentatively, D is TRBD1 (6 bases). The CDR3 sequence is 14 residues long. CDR1 is MNHEY and CDR2 is SVGAGI in the germline V gene. CDR3 sequence reads: CASSLGGARTETFF. CDR3 in DNA: TGTGCCAGCAGTTTGGGGGGGGCGCGAACTGAAACTTTCTTT.

This chain uses TRBV20-1 with TRBJ2-5, with 14 bases that match TRBD2. V lost 0 bases to trimming and J lost 5 bases; unmatched junction nucleotides: 11. The CDR3 consists of 18 residues. Germline CDR1 is DFQATT and CDR2 is SNEGSKA (reference sequence). The DNA of the CDR3 is TGCAGTGCTAGAGATCCGACTAGCGGGAGGGGAAGGGGCGAGACCCAGTACTTC. The encoded protein is CSARDPTSGRGRGETQYF.

This clonotype has more than one count but fewer than ten. V and J are TRBV6-6 and TRBJ2-7; a weak D match, TRBD2 (6 bases). There are 15 residues in the CDR3. Germline loops: CDR1 MNHNY, CDR2 SVGAGI (reference sequence). With 5 bases removed from V and 7 bases from J, the gap between germline ends came to 21 bases. CDR3 sequence (DNA): TGTGCCAGCAGTGCCGGGACTGGGCCAGGTGGAGAGCAGTACTTC. Its translation is CASSAGTGPGGEQYF.

The chain links TRBV4-2 to TRBJ1-3, with D possibly being TRBD1 (5 bases). The CDR3 has 15 amino acids. CDR1 is LGHNA and CDR2 is YNFKEQ in the germline V gene. Deletions cut 2 bases from V and 4 bases from J, with 12 bases between. The CDR3: CASSQPGSSGNTIYF. CDR3 DNA: TGTGCCAGCAGCCAACCAGGGTCATCCGGAAACACCATATATTTT.

Concerning this clonotype: A read error may produce the germline difference seen at one junction end. The chain combines TRBV29-1 with TRBJ1-2; TRBD1 is a possible D gene (6 bases). This CDR3 comprises 13 residues. Per the germline V gene, CDR1 is SQVTM and CDR2 is ANQGSEA. The CDR3 spells CAWSLQGIDGYTF. As DNA, the CDR3 is TGTGCCTGGAGCCTACAGGGAATCGATGGCTACACCTTC.

This clonotype counts as medium-sized. J is TRBJ1-5 and V is TRBV7-9; TRBD1 agrees at 7 bases. The CDR3 is 14 amino acids. Germline CDR1 is SEHNR and CDR2 is FQNEAQ (reference sequence). J was trimmed by 2 bases and V by 4 bases; bases with no gene match: 2. Here the CDR3 reads CASSSTGGNQPQHF. The DNA for the CDR3 is TGTGCCAGCAGCTCTACAGGGGGCAATCAGCCCCAGCATTTT.

As regards this clonotype: This may stem from a read error, because a much larger clone lies one nucleotide away. The chain couples TRBV7-9 to TRBJ1-1, with TRBD1 matching over 8 bases. Germline V gene data show CDR1 as SEHNR and CDR2 as FQNEAQ (reference sequence). The CDR3 consists of 14 residues. The chain's CDR3 is CASSGGQGGVEAFF. The DNA of the CDR3 is TGCGCCAGCAGCGGAGGACAGGGAGGGGTTGAAGCTTTCTTT.

The rearrangement links TRBV2 to TRBJ2-5; TRBD2 aligns across 13 bases. The trim removed 5 bases at V and 8 bases at J, leaving 5 bases unmatched. Germline-derived CDR1 and CDR2 are SNHLY and FYNNEI. This CDR3 contains 14 residues. CDR3 residues: CASSIGLAGVTQYF. The CDR3 DNA is TGTGCCAGCAGTATAGGACTAGCGGGGGTAACCCAGTACTTC.

In regard to this clonotype: A much larger clone differs by one base, so this may be a read error. J is TRBJ2-7 and V is TRBV7-9; 11 positions match TRBD2. Looked up from germline, CDR1 is SEHNR and CDR2 is FQNEAQ (reference sequence). This CDR3 has 15 amino acids. This CDR3 reads CASSLTSGSIDERYF. The CDR3 nucleotides read TGTGCCAGCAGCTTAACTAGCGGGAGTATCGACGAGCGGTACTTC.

The rearrangement links TRBV9 to TRBJ2-2, with 8 positions matching TRBD2. This CDR3 has 17 residues. Losses at the gene ends were 1 base for V and 3 bases for J; bases not matched to a gene: 8. Per germline, CDR1 SGDLS and CDR2 YYNGEE. This CDR3 is CASSVTSGGHHTGELFF. CDR3 DNA: TGTGCCAGCAGCGTAACTAGCGGAGGCCACCACACCGGGGAGCTGTTTTTT.

V and J are TRBV6-5 and TRBJ1-1; D gene ambiguous. The CDR3 is made up of 14 amino acids. The germline V gene encodes CDR1 MNHEY and CDR2 SVGAGI. Trimming shortened V by 2 bases and J by 1 base, and 8 bases separated the two germline ends. The CDR3: CASSYTYKNTEAFF. As DNA, the CDR3 is TGTGCCAGCAGTTACACCTACAAGAACACTGAAGCTTTCTTT.